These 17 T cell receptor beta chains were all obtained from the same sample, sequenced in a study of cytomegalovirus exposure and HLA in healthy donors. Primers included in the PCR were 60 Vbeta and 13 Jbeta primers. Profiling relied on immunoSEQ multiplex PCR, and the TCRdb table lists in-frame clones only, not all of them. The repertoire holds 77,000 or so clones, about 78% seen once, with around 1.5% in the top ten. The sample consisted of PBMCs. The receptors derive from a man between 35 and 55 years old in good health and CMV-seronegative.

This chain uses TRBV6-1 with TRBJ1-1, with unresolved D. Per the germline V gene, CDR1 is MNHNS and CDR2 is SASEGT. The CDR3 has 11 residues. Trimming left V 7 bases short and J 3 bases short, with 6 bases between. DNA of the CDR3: TGTGCCAGCAAGAGGGACACTGAAGCTTTCTTT. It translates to CASKRDTEAFF.

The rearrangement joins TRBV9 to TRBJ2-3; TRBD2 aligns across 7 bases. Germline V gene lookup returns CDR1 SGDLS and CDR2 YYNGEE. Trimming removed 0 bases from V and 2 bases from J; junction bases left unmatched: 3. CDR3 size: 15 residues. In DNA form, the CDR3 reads TGTGCCAGCAGCGTAGCTAGCGGCCCCACAGATACGCAGTATTTT. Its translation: CASSVASGPTDTQYF.

The CDR3 region has the DNA TGTGCCAGCAGCCCAAGGACAGGTAACCTTTACGAGCAGTACTTC. As protein: CASSPRTGNLYEQYF. The chain has TRBV5-4 and TRBJ2-7; 7 bases align to TRBD1. CDR3 size: 15 residues. J lost 4 bases, V lost 4 bases, and 11 bases had no gene match. In germline, CDR1 is SGHNT, CDR2 YYREEE (reference sequence).

The CDR3 DNA reads TGTGCCAGCAGCCCCTTGGCAAATCAGCCCCAGCATTTT. Amino acid sequence: CASSPLANQPQHF. V and J are TRBV28 and TRBJ1-5; D is unresolved. V was cut by 6 bases and J by 4 bases, with 10 bases left in between. This CDR3 has 13 residues. The germline CDR1 and CDR2 sequences are MDHEN and SYDVKM.

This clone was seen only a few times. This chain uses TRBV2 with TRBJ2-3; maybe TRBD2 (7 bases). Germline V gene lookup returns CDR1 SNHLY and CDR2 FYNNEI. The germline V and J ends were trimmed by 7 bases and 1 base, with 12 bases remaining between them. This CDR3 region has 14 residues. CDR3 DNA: TGTGCCAGCACAGGGGACTACCGCACAGATACGCAGTATTTT. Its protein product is CASTGDYRTDTQYF.

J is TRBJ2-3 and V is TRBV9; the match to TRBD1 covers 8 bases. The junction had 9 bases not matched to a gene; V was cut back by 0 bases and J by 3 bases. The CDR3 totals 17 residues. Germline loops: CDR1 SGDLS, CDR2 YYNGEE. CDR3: CASSVARDRSRTDTQYF. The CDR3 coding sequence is TGTGCCAGCAGCGTAGCTAGGGACAGGTCTCGAACAGATACGCAGTATTTT.

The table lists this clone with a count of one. CDR3 sequence reads: CASSLGPSRFTDTQYF. CDR3 nucleotide sequence: TGTGCCAGCAGCTTAGGGCCGTCCAGATTCACAGATACGCAGTATTTT. The chain uses TRBV11-2 and TRBJ2-3; D remains unclear. CDR3 length: 16 amino acids. The ends were cut back, 1 base at V and 2 bases at J, with 13 bases in the middle. Per germline, CDR1 SGHAT and CDR2 FQNNGV.

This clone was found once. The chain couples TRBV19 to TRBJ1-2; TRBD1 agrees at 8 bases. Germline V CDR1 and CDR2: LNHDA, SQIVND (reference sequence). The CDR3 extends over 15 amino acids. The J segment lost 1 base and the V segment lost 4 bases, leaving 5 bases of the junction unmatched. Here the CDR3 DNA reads TGTGCCAGTAGTACCGCGACAGGGGTTAACTATGGCTACACCTTC. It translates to CASSTATGVNYGYTF.

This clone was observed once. The CDR3 region is CASSLRTGLNSGANVLTF. The CDR3 region has the DNA TGTGCCAGCAGTTTAAGGACAGGGTTGAACTCTGGGGCCAACGTCCTGACTTTC. This rearrangement joins TRBV27 to TRBJ2-6; 8 nucleotides align to TRBD1. The trim removed 2 bases at V and 0 bases at J, leaving 6 bases unmatched. CDR1 and CDR2 (germline): MNHEY, SMNVEV (reference sequence). This CDR3 has 18 amino acids.

In DNA, the CDR3 is TGTGCCAGCAGCTTGGGGGGAGGGGATACTGGAAACACCATATATTTT. This translates into CASSLGGGDTGNTIYF. This chain joins TRBV7-9 and TRBJ1-3, with D possibly TRBD1 on 5 matching bases. Germline-derived CDR1 and CDR2 are SEHNR and FQNEAQ (reference sequence). V lost 3 bases, J lost 2 bases, and 14 bases lay in between. The CDR3 consists of 16 residues.

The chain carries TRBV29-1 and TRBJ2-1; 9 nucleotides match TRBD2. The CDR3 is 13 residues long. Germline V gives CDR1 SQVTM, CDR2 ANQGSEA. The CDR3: CRRGGSSYNEQFF. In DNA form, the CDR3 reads TGCAGGCGGGGGGGAAGCTCCTACAATGAGCAGTTCTTC.

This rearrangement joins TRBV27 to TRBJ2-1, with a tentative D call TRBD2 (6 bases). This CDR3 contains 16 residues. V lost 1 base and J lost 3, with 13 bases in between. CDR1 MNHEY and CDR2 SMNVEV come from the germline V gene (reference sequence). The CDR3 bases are TGTGCCAGCAGTTTATGGGGAGGCCCCAACTACAATGAGCAGTTCTTC. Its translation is CASSLWGGPNYNEQFF.

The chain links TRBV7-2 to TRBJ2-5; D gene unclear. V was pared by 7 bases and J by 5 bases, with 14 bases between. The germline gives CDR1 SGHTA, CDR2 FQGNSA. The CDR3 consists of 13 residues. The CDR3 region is CASKRQVRETQYF. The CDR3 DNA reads TGTGCCAGCAAAAGGCAGGTCCGCGAGACCCAGTACTTC.

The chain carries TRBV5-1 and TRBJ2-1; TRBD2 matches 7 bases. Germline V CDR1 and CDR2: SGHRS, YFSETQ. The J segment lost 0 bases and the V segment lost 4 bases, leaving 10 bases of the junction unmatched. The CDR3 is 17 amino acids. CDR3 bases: TGCGCCAGCAGCCCCGGACTAGTCCTTAGCTCCTACAATGAGCAGTTCTTC. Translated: CASSPGLVLSSYNEQFF.

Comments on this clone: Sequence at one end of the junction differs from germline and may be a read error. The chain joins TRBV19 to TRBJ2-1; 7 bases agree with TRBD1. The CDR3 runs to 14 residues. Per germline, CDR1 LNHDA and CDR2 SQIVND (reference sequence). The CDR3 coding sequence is TGTGCCAACCCGGGACAGAGCTCCTACAATGAACAGTTCTTC. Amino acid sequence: CANPGQSSYNEQFF.

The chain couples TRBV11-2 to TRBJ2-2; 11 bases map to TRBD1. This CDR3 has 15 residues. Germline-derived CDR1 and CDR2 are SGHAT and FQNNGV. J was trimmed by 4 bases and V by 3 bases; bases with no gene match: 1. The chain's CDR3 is CASSFGTGGTGELFF. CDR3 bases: TGTGCCAGCAGCTTTGGGACAGGGGGCACCGGGGAGCTGTTTTTT. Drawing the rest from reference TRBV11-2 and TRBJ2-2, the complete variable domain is EAGVAQSPRYKIIEKRQSVAFWCNPISGHATLYWYQQILGQGPKLLIQFQNNGVVDDSQLPKDRFSAERLKGVDSTLKIQPAKLEDSAVYLCASSFGTGGTGELFFGEGSRLTVL.

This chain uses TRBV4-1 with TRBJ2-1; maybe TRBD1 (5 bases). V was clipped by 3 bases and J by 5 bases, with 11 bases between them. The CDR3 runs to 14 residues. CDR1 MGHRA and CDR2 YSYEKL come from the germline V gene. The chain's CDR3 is CASSHRQSNNEQFF. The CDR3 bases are TGCGCCAGCAGCCACCGACAGAGCAACAATGAGCAGTTCTTC.